The 22 T cell receptor beta chains below come from one sample, sequenced in a study of monozygotic twins with inflammatory bowel disease. TCRdb reprocessed the 5' RACE reads, keeping one entry per CDR3 protein, no DNA. The specimen's table records 400,000 to 500,000 distinct CDR3 sequences. The specimen was blood. The origin of the receptors is a human donor with ulcerative colitis or Crohn's disease, or a healthy co-twin of an affected twin (not recorded which).

The rearrangement links TRBV21-1 to TRBJ2-2; the TRBD1 assignment by TCRdb is unverifiable without DNA. TRBV21-1 is described as a pseudogene. This CDR3 is 15 amino acids long. The CDR3 sequence is CASSKRGQTTGELFF.

The rearrangement uses TRBV19 and TRBJ2-5. CDR1 is LNHDA and CDR2 is SQIVND in the germline V gene (reference sequence). CDR3 length: 13 residues. CDR3 region: CASSIVYQETQYF. Full variable domain (remainder filled in from reference TRBV19 and TRBJ2-5): DGGITQSPKYLFRKEGQNVTLSCEQNLNHDAMYWYRQDPGQGLRLIYYSQIVNDFQKGDIAEGYSVSREKKESFPLTVTSAQKNPTAFYLCASSIVYQETQYFGPGTRLLVL.

The CDR3 loop is CASSHSGTEDSLGYTF. The chain links TRBV6-5 to TRBJ1-2; TCRdb reports TRBD1, a call that lacks DNA to check it against. Germline V CDR1 and CDR2: MNHEY, SVGAGI. CDR3 length equals 16 residues.

This chain's CDR3 is CASSQDGNRGGYTF. The rearrangement links TRBV3-1 to TRBJ1-2; TCRdb's D gene call, TRBD1, goes unchecked for lack of DNA. The CDR3 length is 14 residues. Germline V gene sequence: CDR1 LGHDT, CDR2 YNNKEL (reference sequence). Combining the CDR3 with reference TRBV3-1 and TRBJ1-2 gives the whole variable domain DTAVSQTPKYLVTQMGNDKSIKCEQNLGHDTMYWYKQDSKKFLKIMFSYNNKELIINETVPNRFSPKSPDKAHLNLHINSLELGDSAVYFCASSQDGNRGGYTFGSGTRLTVV.

The chain recombines TRBV19 with TRBJ1-5; TCRdb's D call of TRBD1 is untestable without DNA. This CDR3 contains 13 residues. The germline V gene encodes CDR1 LNHDA and CDR2 SQIVND (reference sequence). The CDR3 sequence: CASSADRVQPQHF.

The rearrangement uses TRBV5-1 and TRBJ2-1. CDR3 length: 15 amino acids. Germline CDR1 and CDR2: SGHRS and YFSETQ. CDR3 sequence reads: CASSLVRRSGNEQFF.

The chain employs TRBV20-1 and TRBJ2-3; TCRdb calls TRBD2, which cannot be checked without DNA. Germline values: CDR1 DFQATT, CDR2 SNEGSKA (reference sequence). CDR3 length: 14 amino acids. The CDR3 reads CSGRTSGSTDTQYF.

The rearrangement links TRBV10-3 to TRBJ2-3; TCRdb proposes TRBD2, but this gene call is untestable without DNA. The CDR3 covers 17 residues. Looked up from germline, CDR1 is ENHRY and CDR2 is SYGVKD. CDR3 loop: CAISAPWRGGQADTQYF.

The chain links TRBV12-3 or TRBV12-4 to TRBJ1-1; TCRdb gives TRBD1 as the D gene, but with no DNA this cannot be confirmed. This CDR3 is built from 14 residues. The CDR3 protein is CASSLEGQNTEAFF.

The chain is built from TRBV5-4 and TRBJ1-1; TCRdb returns TRBD1, unconfirmable since there is no DNA. Germline V gene sequence: CDR1 SGHNT, CDR2 YYREEE (reference sequence). CDR3 length: 15 amino acids. The CDR3 spells CASSLAKGSGTEAFF.

The rearrangement joins TRBV7-2 to TRBJ1-5. CDR3 length equals 13 residues. CDR1 is SGHTA and CDR2 is FQGNSA in the germline V gene. CDR3 protein: CASSLAVDQPQHF.

The chain is built from TRBV7-2 and TRBJ1-6; no DNA is available, so the TRBD1 call from TCRdb remains unchecked. CDR1 is SGHTA and CDR2 is FQGNSA in the germline V gene. The CDR3 extends over 14 amino acids. The CDR3 loop reads CASSLGTGTSPLHF.

The CDR3 sequence: CASSGGLGTEAFF. This chain connects TRBV2 to TRBJ1-1; lacking DNA, the TRBD1 call made by TCRdb goes unchecked. The CDR3 extends over 13 amino acids. From germline, CDR1 is SNHLY and CDR2 FYNNEI.

The rearrangement links TRBV5-1 to TRBJ1-5. From germline, CDR1 is SGHRS and CDR2 YFSETQ. The CDR3 extends over 13 amino acids. CDR3 loop: CASSSSPEQPQHF.

This chain connects TRBV12-3 or TRBV12-4 to TRBJ1-5; the TRBD1 assignment by TCRdb is unverifiable without DNA. The CDR3 runs 14 residues. CDR3 loop: CASSRRTGNQPQHF.

The J gene is TRBJ1-5, the V gene TRBV18. The V gene's germline CDR1 is KGHSH and CDR2 LQKENI. This CDR3 contains 14 residues. The chain's CDR3 is CASSSGPADQPQHF. Based on the CDR3 plus reference TRBV18 and TRBJ1-5, the full variable domain is NAGVMQNPRHLVRRRGQEARLRCSPMKGHSHVYWYRQLPEEGLKFMVYLQKENIIDESGMPKERFSAEFPKEGPSILRIQQVVRGDSAAYFCASSSGPADQPQHFGDGTRLSIL.

The rearrangement links TRBV7-6 to TRBJ2-2; the TRBD1 assignment by TCRdb is unverifiable without DNA. Germline V CDR1 and CDR2: SGHVS, FNYEAQ. The CDR3 contains 16 residues. The CDR3 loop is CASSLMGQGVTGELFF.

The chain employs TRBV25-1 and TRBJ2-7; TCRdb calls TRBD1, which cannot be checked without DNA. This CDR3 has 14 residues. Germline V lookup: CDR1 MGHDK, CDR2 SYGVNS. The CDR3 loop reads CASSDVGVKYEQYF.

The chain links TRBV7-6 to TRBJ1-1; without DNA, the TCRdb call of TRBD1 cannot be checked. The CDR3 sequence is 13 residues long. Per germline, CDR1 SGHVS and CDR2 FNYEAQ. CDR3 loop: CASSLVGDTEAFF.

CDR3 residues: CASSGGLAGERGEQFF. The V gene is TRBV5-4, the J gene TRBJ2-1; TCRdb returns TRBD2, unconfirmable since there is no DNA. This CDR3 has 16 amino acids. Looked up from germline, CDR1 is SGHNT and CDR2 is YYREEE (reference sequence).

The chain links TRBV7-9 to TRBJ2-7. The germline CDR1 and CDR2 sequences are SEHNR and FQNEAQ (reference sequence). The CDR3 runs 15 residues. The CDR3 loop is CASSLNSRSSYEQYF.

The rearrangement uses TRBV7-6 and TRBJ1-4; TCRdb's D call, TRBD1, is unchecked because there is no DNA. The CDR3 totals 17 residues. The V gene's germline CDR1 is SGHVS and CDR2 FNYEAQ. The CDR3 loop reads CASSLASWAGANEKLFF.